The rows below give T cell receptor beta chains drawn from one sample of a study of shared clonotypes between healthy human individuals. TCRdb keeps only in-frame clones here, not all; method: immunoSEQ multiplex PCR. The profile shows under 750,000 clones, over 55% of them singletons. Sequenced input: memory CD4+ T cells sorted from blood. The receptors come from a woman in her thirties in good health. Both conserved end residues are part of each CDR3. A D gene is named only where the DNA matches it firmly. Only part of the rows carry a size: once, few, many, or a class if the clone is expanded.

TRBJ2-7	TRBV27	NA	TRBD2	TGTGCCAGCAGTCCCAGACTAGCGGTGTCCTACGAGCAGTACTTC	CASSPRLAVSYEQYF
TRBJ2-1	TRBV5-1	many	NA	TGCGCCAGCAGCTTGGTGTCCGTCTCGAGTGAGCAGTTCTTC	CASSLVSVSSEQFF
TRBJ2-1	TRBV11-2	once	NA	TGTGCCAGCAGCTTAGCCGGACAGGCGGGGCATGAGCAGTTCTTC	CASSLAGQAGHEQFF
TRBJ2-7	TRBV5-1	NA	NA	TGCGCCAGCAGCTTGGGCTCGGAGAAGATCCAGTACTTC	CASSLGSEKIQYF
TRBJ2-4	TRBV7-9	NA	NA	TGTGCCAGCAGCCCCACCGGCAGGGGTGGTAACATTCAGTACTTC	CASSPTGRGGNIQYF
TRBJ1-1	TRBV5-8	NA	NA	TGTGCCAGCAGCTTAAGTCGGGGAGCGAACACTGAAGCTTTCTTT	CASSLSRGANTEAFF
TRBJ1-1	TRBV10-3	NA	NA	TGTGCCATCAGCGCTGACACGAACACTGAAGCTTTCTTT	CAISADTNTEAFF
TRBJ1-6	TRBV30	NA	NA	TGTGCCTGGAGCCTCGGGGGGGCAAACCTCTATAATTCACCCCTCCACTTT	CAWSLGGANLYNSPLHF
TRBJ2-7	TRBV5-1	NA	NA	TGCGCCAGCAGCTGGGGGGAGAATGAGCAGTACTTC	CASSWGENEQYF
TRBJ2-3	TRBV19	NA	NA	TGTGCCAGTAGTGAGGTCGGGAGTTTGGATACGCAGTATTTT	CASSEVGSLDTQYF
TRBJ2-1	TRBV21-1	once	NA	TGTGCCAGCAGGAAACTGATAGCACACCATTCCGACAATGAGCAGTTCTTC	CASRKLIAHHSDNEQFF
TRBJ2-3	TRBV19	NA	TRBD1	TGTGCCAGTAGTAACGACAGGGTAGGCACAGATACGCAGTATTTT	CASSNDRVGTDTQYF
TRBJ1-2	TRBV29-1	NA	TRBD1	TGCGGTACCGGGACAGGGGGGTATGGCTACACCTTC	CGTGTGGYGYTF
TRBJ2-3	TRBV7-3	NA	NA	TGTGCCAGCAGCTTCGAGGCGGGACCCACAGATACGCAGTATTTT	CASSFEAGPTDTQYF
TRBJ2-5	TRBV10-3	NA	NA	TGTGCCATCAGTAGTCTAGAGACCCAGTACTTC	CAISSLETQYF
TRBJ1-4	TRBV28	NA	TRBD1	TGTGCCAGCAGTTTAGGCTCAGGGGGTAAGGAAAAACTGTTTTTT	CASSLGSGGKEKLFF
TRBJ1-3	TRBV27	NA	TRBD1	TGTGCCAGCAGGTCGACCAGGGGGCCCCGCTCTGGAAACACCATATATTTT	CASRSTRGPRSGNTIYF
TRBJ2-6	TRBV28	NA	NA	TGTGCCAGCAGTTTTGGGGGTTCTGGGGCCAACGTCCTGACTTTC	CASSFGGSGANVLTF
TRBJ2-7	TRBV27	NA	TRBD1	TGTGCCAGCAGCTCCGCTTCCGGGACAGGGGCGTTCGAGCAGTACTTC	CASSSASGTGAFEQYF
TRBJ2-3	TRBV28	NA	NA	TGTGCCAGCAAGGGTCCCACGAGCACAGATACGCAGTATTTT	CASKGPTSTDTQYF
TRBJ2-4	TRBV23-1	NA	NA	TGCGCCAGCAGACCCCTGGACAGCGAGAAAAACATTCAGTACTTC	CASRPLDSEKNIQYF
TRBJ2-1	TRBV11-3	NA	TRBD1	TGTGCCAGCAGCTGGGACAGGGGAAACAATGAGCAGTTCTTC	CASSWDRGNNEQFF
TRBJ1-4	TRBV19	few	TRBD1	TGTGCCAGTAGTATCGGACAGGGAGGAGAAAAACTGTTTTTT	CASSIGQGGEKLFF
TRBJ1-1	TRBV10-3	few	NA	TGTGCCATCAGTGAACAGGCAGCATTTGAAGCTTTCTTT	CAISEQAAFEAFF
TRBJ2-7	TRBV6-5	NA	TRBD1	TGTGCCAGCCGGGGAGACAGGGGCGACGAGCAGTACTTC	CASRGDRGDEQYF
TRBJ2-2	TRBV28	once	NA	TGTGCCAGCAGTTTTACCCTCGCGAGGGCACGCACCGGGGAGCTGTTTTTT	CASSFTLARARTGELFF